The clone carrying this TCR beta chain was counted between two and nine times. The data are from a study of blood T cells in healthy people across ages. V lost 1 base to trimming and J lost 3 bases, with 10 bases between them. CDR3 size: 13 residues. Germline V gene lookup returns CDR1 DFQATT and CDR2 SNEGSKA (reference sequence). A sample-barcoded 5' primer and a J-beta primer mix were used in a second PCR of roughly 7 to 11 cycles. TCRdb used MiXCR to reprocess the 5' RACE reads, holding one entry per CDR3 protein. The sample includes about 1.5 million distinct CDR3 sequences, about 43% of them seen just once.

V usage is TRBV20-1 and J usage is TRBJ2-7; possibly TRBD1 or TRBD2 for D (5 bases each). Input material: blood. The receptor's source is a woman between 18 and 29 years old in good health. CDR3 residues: CSARAGADYEQYF. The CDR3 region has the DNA TGCAGTGCTAGAGCCGGGGCAGACTACGAGCAGTACTTC.